This T cell receptor beta chain appears in the sequencing data of a study of blood T cell repertoires in COVID-19. Looking at the study overall: Samples came from the United States, Italy and Spain, spanning acute and convalescent COVID-19.

The CDR3 loop spans 14 amino acids. The repertoire was sequenced with immunoSEQ multiplex PCR; TCRdb's copy has only in-frame clones and lacks some. Of around 130,000 clones listed, 75% to 85% are singletons. The specimen sequenced was peripheral blood. The source is a human donor in a cohort sampled during active COVID-19. This sequence joins TRBV12-1 and TRBJ2-3; the tabulated D call, TRBD2, remains unverified against the DNA. TRBV12-1 counts as a pseudogene. DNA for the CDR3: TGTGCCAGCAGCTTAGCGGGGGAGACAGATACGCAGTATTTT. Amino acids: CASSLAGETDTQYF.